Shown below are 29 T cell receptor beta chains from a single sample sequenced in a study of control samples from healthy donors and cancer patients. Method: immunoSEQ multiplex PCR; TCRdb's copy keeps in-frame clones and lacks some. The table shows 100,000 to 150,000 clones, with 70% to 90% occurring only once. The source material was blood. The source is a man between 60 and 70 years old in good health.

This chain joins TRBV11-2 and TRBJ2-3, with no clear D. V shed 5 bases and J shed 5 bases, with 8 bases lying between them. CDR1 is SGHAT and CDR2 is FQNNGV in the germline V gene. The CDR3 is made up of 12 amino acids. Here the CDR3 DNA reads TGTGCCAGCAGCCCCCCCCAAGATACGCAGTATTTT. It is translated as CASSPPQDTQYF.

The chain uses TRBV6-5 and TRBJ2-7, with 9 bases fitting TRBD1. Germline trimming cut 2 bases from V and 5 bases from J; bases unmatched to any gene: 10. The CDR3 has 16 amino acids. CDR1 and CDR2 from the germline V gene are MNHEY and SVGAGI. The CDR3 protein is CASSYHANRGRNEQYF. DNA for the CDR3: TGTGCCAGCAGTTACCACGCCAACAGGGGGCGTAACGAGCAGTACTTC.

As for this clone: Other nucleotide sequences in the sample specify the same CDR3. The CDR3 reads CASSPTGDYGYTF. The CDR3 coding sequence is TGTGCCAGCAGTCCCACAGGGGACTATGGCTACACCTTC. This rearrangement joins TRBV6-1 to TRBJ1-2; 7 bases are shared with TRBD1. With 5 bases clipped from V and 3 bases from J, the junction kept 3 bases outside the gene matches. Germline assignment: CDR1 MNHNS and CDR2 SASEGT. The CDR3 spans 13 residues.

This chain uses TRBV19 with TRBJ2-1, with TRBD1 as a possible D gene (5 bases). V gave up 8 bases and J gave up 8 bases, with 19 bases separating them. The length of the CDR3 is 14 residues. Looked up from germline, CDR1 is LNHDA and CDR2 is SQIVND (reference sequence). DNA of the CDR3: TGTGCCAGTTGCAGACAGAGTAATAAAGATGAGCAGTTCTTC. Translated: CASCRQSNKDEQFF.

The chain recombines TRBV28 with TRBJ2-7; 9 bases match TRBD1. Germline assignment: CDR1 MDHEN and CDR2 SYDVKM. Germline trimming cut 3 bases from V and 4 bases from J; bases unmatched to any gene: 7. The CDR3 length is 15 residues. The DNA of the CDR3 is TGTGCCAGCAGTTTCCCGGACAGGGGATCGTACGAGCAGTACTTC. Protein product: CASSFPDRGSYEQYF.

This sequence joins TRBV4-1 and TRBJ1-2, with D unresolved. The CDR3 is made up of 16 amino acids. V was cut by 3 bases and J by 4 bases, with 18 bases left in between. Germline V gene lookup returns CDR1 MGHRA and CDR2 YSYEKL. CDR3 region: CASSQIPGSARYGYTF. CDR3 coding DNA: TGCGCCAGCAGCCAGATCCCCGGATCAGCGCGCTATGGCTACACCTTC.

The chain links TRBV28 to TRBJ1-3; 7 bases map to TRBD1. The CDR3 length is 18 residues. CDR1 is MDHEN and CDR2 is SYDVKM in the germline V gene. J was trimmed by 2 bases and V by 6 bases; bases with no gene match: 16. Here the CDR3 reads CASRGMTGYSETGNTIYF. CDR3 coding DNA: TGTGCCAGCAGGGGAATGACAGGGTACTCAGAAACTGGAAACACCATATATTTT.

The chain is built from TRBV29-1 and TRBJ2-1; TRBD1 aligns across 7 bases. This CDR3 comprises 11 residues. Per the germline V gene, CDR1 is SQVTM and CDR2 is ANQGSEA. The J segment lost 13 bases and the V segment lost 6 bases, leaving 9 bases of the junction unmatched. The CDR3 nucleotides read TGCAGCGTCCCCTTATGGGACAGACAGTTCTTC. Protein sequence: CSVPLWDRQFF.

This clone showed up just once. The CDR3 nucleotides read TGTGCCAGTACCCCAGGGTGGGACGGGGAGCTGTTTTTT. It translates to CASTPGWDGELFF. The V and J genes are TRBV19 and TRBJ2-2, with a tentative D call TRBD1 (5 bases). CDR1 and CDR2 (germline): LNHDA, SQIVND (reference sequence). The ends were cut back, 7 bases at V and 7 bases at J, with 13 bases in the middle. The CDR3 runs 13 residues.

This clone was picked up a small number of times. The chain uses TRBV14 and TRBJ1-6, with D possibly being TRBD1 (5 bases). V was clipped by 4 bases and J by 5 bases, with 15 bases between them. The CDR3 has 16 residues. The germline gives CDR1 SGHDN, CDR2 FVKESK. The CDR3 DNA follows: TGTGCCAGCAGCCCGACCGCAGGGATCCATAATTCACCCCTCCACTTT. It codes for CASSPTAGIHNSPLHF.

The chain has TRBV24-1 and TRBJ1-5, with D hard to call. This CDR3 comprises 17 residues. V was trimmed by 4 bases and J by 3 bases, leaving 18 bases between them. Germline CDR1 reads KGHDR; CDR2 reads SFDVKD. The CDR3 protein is CATSDSDFTPYNQPQHF. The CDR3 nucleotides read TGTGCCACCAGTGACAGTGACTTTACCCCTTACAATCAGCCCCAGCATTTT.

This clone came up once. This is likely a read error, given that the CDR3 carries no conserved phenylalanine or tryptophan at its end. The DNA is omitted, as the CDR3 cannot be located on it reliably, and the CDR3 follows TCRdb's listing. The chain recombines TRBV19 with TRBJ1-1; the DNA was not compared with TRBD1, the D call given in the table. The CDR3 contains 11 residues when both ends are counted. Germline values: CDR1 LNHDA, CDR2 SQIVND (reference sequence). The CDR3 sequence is CASRDRGRDSY.

CDR3 region: CASRSTGTSRETQYF. In nucleotides, the CDR3 is TGTGCCAGCAGGTCCACAGGGACCAGTCGAGAGACCCAGTACTTC. The V gene is TRBV6-5, the J gene TRBJ2-5; D might be TRBD1 (6 bases). The CDR3 extends over 15 amino acids. From germline, CDR1 is MNHEY and CDR2 SVGAGI. Deletions cut 6 bases from V and 4 bases from J, with 18 bases between.

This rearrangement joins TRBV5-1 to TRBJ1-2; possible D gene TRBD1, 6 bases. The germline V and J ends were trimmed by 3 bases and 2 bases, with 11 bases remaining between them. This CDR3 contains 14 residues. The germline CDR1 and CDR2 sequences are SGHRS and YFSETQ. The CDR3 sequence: CASSWDTENYGYTF. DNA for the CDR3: TGCGCCAGCAGCTGGGACACAGAAAACTATGGCTACACCTTC.

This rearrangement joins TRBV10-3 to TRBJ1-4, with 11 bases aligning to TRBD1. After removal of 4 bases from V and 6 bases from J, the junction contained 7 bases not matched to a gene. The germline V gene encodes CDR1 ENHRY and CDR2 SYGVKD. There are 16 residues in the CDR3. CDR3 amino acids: CAISGSPGQGDEKLFF. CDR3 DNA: TGTGCCATCAGTGGAAGCCCGGGACAGGGGGATGAAAAACTGTTTTTT.

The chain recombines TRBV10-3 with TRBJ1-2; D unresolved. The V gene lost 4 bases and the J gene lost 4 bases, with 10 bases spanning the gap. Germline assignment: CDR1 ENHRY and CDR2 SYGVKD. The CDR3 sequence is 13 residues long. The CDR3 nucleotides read TGTGCCATCAGTGTGTCCGGGAGCTATGGCTACACCTTC. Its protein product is CAISVSGSYGYTF.

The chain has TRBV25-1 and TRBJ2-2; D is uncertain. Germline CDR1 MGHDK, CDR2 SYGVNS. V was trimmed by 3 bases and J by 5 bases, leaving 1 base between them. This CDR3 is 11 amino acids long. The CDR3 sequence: CASSDTGELFF. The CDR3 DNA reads TGTGCCAGCAGTGATACCGGGGAGCTGTTTTTT. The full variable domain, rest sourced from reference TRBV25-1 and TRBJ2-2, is EADIYQTPRYLVIGTGKKITLECSQTMGHDKMYWYQQDPGMELHLIHYSYGVNSTEKGDLSSESTVSRIRTEHFPLTLESARPSHTSQYLCASSDTGELFFGEGSRLTVL.

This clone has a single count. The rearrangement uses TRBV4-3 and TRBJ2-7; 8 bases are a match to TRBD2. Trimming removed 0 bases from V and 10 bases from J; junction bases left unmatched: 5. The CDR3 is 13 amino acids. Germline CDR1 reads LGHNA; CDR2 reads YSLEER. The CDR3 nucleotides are TGCGCCAGCAGCCAAGATCGGGGGGGGGCCCAGTACTTC. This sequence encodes CASSQDRGGAQYF.

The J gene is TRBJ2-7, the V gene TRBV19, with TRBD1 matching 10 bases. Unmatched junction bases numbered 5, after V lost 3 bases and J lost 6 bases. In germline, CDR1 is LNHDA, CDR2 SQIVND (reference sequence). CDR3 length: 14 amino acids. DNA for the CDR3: TGTGCCAGTAGTATGGACAGGGGGGCCGTCGAGCAGTACTTC. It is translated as CASSMDRGAVEQYF.

The chain's CDR3 is CASSPQGAGSGYGYTF. DNA for the CDR3: TGTGCCAGCAGTCCCCAGGGGGCGGGTAGTGGGTATGGCTACACCTTC. The chain couples TRBV28 to TRBJ1-2, with TRBD1 matching 8 bases. The CDR3 sequence is 16 residues long. Germline CDR1 is MDHEN and CDR2 is SYDVKM. The V and J ends lost 5 bases and 5 bases, in that order; junction bases with no gene match: 13.

The CDR3 nucleotides read TGTGCCAGCAGCTTGAACCCGAACACCGGGGAGCTGTTTTTT. Protein product: CASSLNPNTGELFF. This rearrangement joins TRBV7-3 to TRBJ2-2, with D hard to call. The V and J ends lost 3 bases and 0 bases respectively, with 5 bases between them. CDR1 is SGHTA and CDR2 is FQGTGA in the germline V gene. The CDR3 is 14 residues long.

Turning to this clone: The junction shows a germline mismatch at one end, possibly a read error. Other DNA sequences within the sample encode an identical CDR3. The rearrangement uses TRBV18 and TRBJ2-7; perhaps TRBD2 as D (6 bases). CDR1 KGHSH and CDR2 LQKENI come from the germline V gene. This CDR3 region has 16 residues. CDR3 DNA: TGTGCCAGCTCACCCACTACATTCAGGGACTTCTACGAGCAGTACTTT. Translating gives CASSPTTFRDFYEQYF.

The CDR3 loop is CASSRGGSFNEQFF. DNA of the CDR3: TGTGCCAGCAGTCGGGGGGGCAGCTTCAATGAGCAGTTCTTC. V is TRBV6-6 and J is TRBJ2-1; 8 nucleotides match TRBD2. The CDR3 length is 14 residues. Trimming took 5 bases from V and 6 from J; bases not matched to a gene: 6. Germline V CDR1 and CDR2: MNHNY, SVGAGI (reference sequence).

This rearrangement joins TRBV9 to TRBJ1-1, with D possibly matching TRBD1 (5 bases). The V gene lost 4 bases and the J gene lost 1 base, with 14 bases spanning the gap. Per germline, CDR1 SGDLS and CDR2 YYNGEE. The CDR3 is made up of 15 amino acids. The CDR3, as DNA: TGTGCCAGCAGCCCCGACAGATTAAGGAACACTGAAGCTTTCTTT. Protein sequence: CASSPDRLRNTEAFF.

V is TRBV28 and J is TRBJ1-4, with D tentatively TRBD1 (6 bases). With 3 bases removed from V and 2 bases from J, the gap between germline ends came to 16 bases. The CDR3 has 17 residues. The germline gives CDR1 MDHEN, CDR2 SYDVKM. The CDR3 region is CASSLIFLGATNEKLFF. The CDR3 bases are TGTGCCAGCAGTTTGATTTTTCTGGGGGCCACTAATGAAAAACTGTTTTTT.

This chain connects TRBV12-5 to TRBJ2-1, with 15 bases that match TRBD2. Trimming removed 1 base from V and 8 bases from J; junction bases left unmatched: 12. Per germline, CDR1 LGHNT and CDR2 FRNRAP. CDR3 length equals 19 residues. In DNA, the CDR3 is TGTGCTAGTGGTTTGGCAGAGACGGGACTAGCGGGGGGCCTCGATGAGCAGTTCTTC. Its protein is CASGLAETGLAGGLDEQFF.

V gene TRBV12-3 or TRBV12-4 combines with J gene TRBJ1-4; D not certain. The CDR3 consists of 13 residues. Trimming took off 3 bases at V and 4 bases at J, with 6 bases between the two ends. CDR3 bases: TGTGCCAGCAGTTTCGGCGGTAATGAAAAACTGTTTTTT. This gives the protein CASSFGGNEKLFF.

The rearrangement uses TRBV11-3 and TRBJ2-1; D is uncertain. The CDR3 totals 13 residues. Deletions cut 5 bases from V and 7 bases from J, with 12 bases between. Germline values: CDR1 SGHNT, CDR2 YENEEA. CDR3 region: CASSPMVGNEQFF. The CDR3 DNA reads TGTGCCAGCAGCCCTATGGTCGGAAATGAGCAGTTCTTC.

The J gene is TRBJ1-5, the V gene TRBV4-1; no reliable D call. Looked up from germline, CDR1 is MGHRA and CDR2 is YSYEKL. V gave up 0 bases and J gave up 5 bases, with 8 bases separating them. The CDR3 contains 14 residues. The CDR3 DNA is TGCGCCAGCAGCCAAGATCGTTGGGATCAGCCCCAGCATTTT. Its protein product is CASSQDRWDQPQHF.